This T cell receptor beta chain was sequenced in a study of CD8 T cells in ankylosing spondylitis. Study conclusions and caveats: The authors found the disease-linked clones to be CD8+ and relatively rare in peripheral blood. Disease-linked clones were reportedly significantly enriched in matched ankylosing spondylitis synovial fluid. Made up of eight or nine highly homologous variants, a TCR beta motif appeared characteristic of ankylosing spondylitis blood. A subset of motif variants has previously been described in the synovial fluid and blood of reactive arthritis.

A single record per CDR3 protein comes from TCRdb applying MiXCR to the 5' RACE reads. Found here are about 210,000 distinct CDR3 sequences, approximately 7.3% of them singletons; the top ten hold 12% to 15%. Germline CDR1 reads DFQATT; CDR2 reads SNEGSKA (reference sequence). V lost 0 bases and J lost 6, with 11 bases in between. This CDR3 comprises 14 residues. There are a few counts of this clonotype. Its antigen is still unknown. Specimen: blood, either unsorted or a sorted T cell fraction (not recorded which). V gene TRBV20-1 combines with J gene TRBJ2-2, with D possibly TRBD2 on 6 matching bases. This clonotype was sampled from a male donor with ankylosing spondylitis. The CDR3, as DNA: TGCAGTGCTAGAGATCCCAGGGACTCCGGGGAGCTGTTTTTT. It yields the protein CSARDPRDSGELFF.